This T cell receptor beta chain was documented in a study of blood T cell repertoires in COVID-19. For the study at large: The United States, Italy and Spain were the sources of the acute and convalescent COVID-19 samples.

The CDR3 extends over 11 amino acids. CDR1 and CDR2 (germline): SNHLY, FYNNEI. Between the trimmed V and J ends, which lost 10 bases and 5 bases, there was a span of 11 bases. This clone has only one observation. Under the authors' procedure: Reference gene primers were amplified, and this amplification served to estimate nucleated cell counts. The table came from immunoSEQ multiplex PCR; TCRdb's copy has only in-frame clones and leaves some out. V and J calls and clone size are as listed in that table; D and trimming were resolved from the DNA. This table holds some 210,000 clones, about 89% found once.

The sequence was obtained from a woman between 40 and 50 years old with acute or convalescent COVID-19. Sequencing was carried out using peripheral blood. The genes are TRBV2 and TRBJ1-2; D might be TRBD1 (6 bases). Here the CDR3 reads CAIPTGYGYTF. Here the CDR3 DNA reads TGTGCCATCCCCACAGGGTATGGCTACACCTTC.